This entry lists 23 T cell receptor beta chains sequenced from one sample in a study of T cells in Graves' hyperthyroidism and ophthalmopathy. TCR beta CDR3 region amplification was performed from RNA transcripts. HTBI primers were employed in a first-round RT-PCR of the TCR CDR3. TCRdb re-derived calls from the multiplex PCR reads in MiXCR, one entry per CDR3 protein. This sample has a few hundred thousand distinct CDR3 sequences, with about 14% found just once. Material: blood. These receptors all stem from a woman in her twenties or thirties with Graves' ophthalmopathy.

This clonotype was observed at least ten times. This sequence joins TRBV5-4 and TRBJ1-1, with D possibly matching TRBD1 (6 bases). V lost 6 bases to trimming and J lost 1 base, with 13 bases between them. Germline V lookup: CDR1 SGHNT, CDR2 YYREEE (reference sequence). The CDR3 length is 14 residues. This CDR3 reads CASNHRAENTEAFF. The CDR3 nucleotides are TGTGCCAGCAACCACAGGGCGGAGAACACTGAAGCTTTCTTT.

This clonotype has a count of ten or more. The rearrangement uses TRBV3-1 and TRBJ2-1, with TRBD2 matching 8 bases. The CDR3 consists of 13 residues. Looked up from germline, CDR1 is LGHDT and CDR2 is YNNKEL (reference sequence). The V segment lost 7 bases and the J segment 8 bases; nucleotides outside the gene matches: 7. The CDR3 protein is CASTRTGGDEQFF. The CDR3 nucleotides read TGTGCCAGCACGAGGACCGGGGGGGATGAGCAGTTCTTC.

This clonotype came up many times. The V call is TRBV27, the J call TRBJ2-2; perhaps TRBD1 as D (5 bases). The CDR3 loop spans 17 amino acids. CDR1 is MNHEY, CDR2 SMNVEV, per germline (reference sequence). Deletions cut 8 bases from V and 4 bases from J, with 23 bases between. CDR3 protein: CASSPLSRVVGTGELFF. CDR3 DNA sequence: TGTGCCAGCTCCCCATTGAGCAGGGTAGTTGGCACCGGGGAGCTGTTTTTT.

Comment on this clonotype: Possible read error: a much larger clone is one base away. V usage is TRBV7-9 and J usage is TRBJ2-1, with TRBD1 as a possible D gene (6 bases). The V end lost 4 bases, the J end lost 6 bases, and 10 bases lay between the germline ends. CDR3 length equals 13 residues. Germline-derived CDR1 and CDR2 are SEHNR and FQNEAQ (reference sequence). CDR3 protein: CASSWDKTNEQFF. The CDR3 DNA sequence: TGTGCCAGCAGCTGGGACAAGACCAATGAGCAGTTCTTC.

This clonotype came up many times. The genes are TRBV28 and TRBJ2-7; no firm D call. Deletions cut 6 bases from V and 2 bases from J, with 14 bases between. The CDR3 covers 14 residues. Germline V gene sequence: CDR1 MDHEN, CDR2 SYDVKM. The CDR3 region has the DNA TGTGCCAGCAGCCCCCTACCCGCGACCTACGAGCAGTACTTC. It translates to CASSPLPATYEQYF.

This chain connects TRBV7-9 to TRBJ2-7; D not resolved. V was trimmed by 3 bases and J by 3 bases, leaving 6 bases between them. Germline V lookup: CDR1 SEHNR, CDR2 FQNEAQ (reference sequence). The CDR3 contains 12 residues. The CDR3 loop is CASSFQNYEQYF. CDR3 DNA: TGTGCCAGCAGCTTCCAAAACTACGAGCAGTACTTC.

J is TRBJ1-2 and V is TRBV7-3, with TRBD1 identical over 7 bases. CDR1 and CDR2 (germline): SGHTA, FQGTGA. The V and J ends lost 2 bases and 6 bases, in that order; junction bases with no gene match: 3. The CDR3 has 13 amino acids. The CDR3 protein is CASSLDREHGYTF. The CDR3 DNA sequence: TGTGCCAGCAGCTTAGACAGGGAGCATGGCTACACCTTC.

This chain links TRBV10-3 with TRBJ2-2; 10 nucleotides align to TRBD2. The CDR3 totals 15 residues. The germline gives CDR1 ENHRY, CDR2 SYGVKD. J was trimmed by 6 bases and V by 3 bases; bases with no gene match: 4. CDR3 nucleotide sequence: TGTGCCATCAGTGATTTTACTAGCGGGGCCGGGGAGCTGTTTTTT. It translates to CAISDFTSGAGELFF.

This clonotype was picked up many times. The chain combines TRBV14 with TRBJ2-1, with a tentative D call TRBD2 (7 bases). Between the trimmed V and J ends, which lost 0 bases and 4 bases, there was a span of 10 bases. This CDR3 spans 15 amino acids. CDR1 is SGHDN and CDR2 is FVKESK in the germline V gene. CDR3 DNA: TGTGCCAGCAGCCAAGAGCGGGGGCAGTACAATGAGCAGTTCTTC. This gives the protein CASSQERGQYNEQFF.

This clonotype has a count of ten or more. The chain is built from TRBV7-9 and TRBJ2-7, with TRBD1 matching 7 bases. The germline V gene encodes CDR1 SEHNR and CDR2 FQNEAQ (reference sequence). The CDR3 spans 15 residues. The trim removed 3 bases at V and 3 bases at J, leaving 8 bases unmatched. CDR3 amino acids: CASSLTGRRNYEQYF. CDR3 DNA sequence: TGTGCCAGCAGCTTGACAGGGCGTCGGAACTACGAGCAGTACTTC.

This clonotype appeared many times. The rearrangement uses TRBV18 and TRBJ2-7, with TRBD1 matching 9 bases. The CDR3 consists of 14 residues. Per germline, CDR1 KGHSH and CDR2 LQKENI. The V and J ends lost 5 bases and 5 bases, in that order; junction bases with no gene match: 7. The CDR3 sequence is CASSADRGGNEQYF. The CDR3, as DNA: TGTGCCAGCTCAGCGGACAGGGGAGGTAACGAGCAGTACTTC.

This clonotype was observed many times. The chain is built from TRBV2 and TRBJ2-7, with 9 bases fitting TRBD1. The CDR3 contains 14 residues. The V and J ends lost 5 bases and 5 bases, in that order; junction bases with no gene match: 7. CDR1 SNHLY and CDR2 FYNNEI come from the germline V gene. The CDR3: CASSLWDRENEQYF. For the CDR3, the DNA is TGTGCCAGCAGTTTATGGGACAGGGAGAACGAGCAGTACTTC.

The table lists this clonotype with many counts. CDR3: CSARSHNPGAEAFF. The CDR3 DNA reads as TGCAGTGCTAGGAGTCACAATCCCGGCGCTGAAGCTTTCTTT. The rearrangement uses TRBV20-1 and TRBJ1-1; no firm D call. Trimming pared 3 bases from V and 6 bases from J, leaving 17 bases between. CDR1 is DFQATT and CDR2 is SNEGSKA in the germline V gene (reference sequence). The CDR3 extends over 14 amino acids.

The sample holds many counts of this clonotype. The chain uses TRBV28 and TRBJ1-2; the D is unclear. Trimming shortened V by 3 bases and J by 8 bases, and 10 bases separated the two germline ends. This CDR3 has 12 amino acids. Per the germline V gene, CDR1 is MDHEN and CDR2 is SYDVKM. CDR3 region: CASSFGVGGYTF. CDR3 nucleotides: TGTGCCAGCAGTTTTGGGGTAGGCGGCTACACCTTC.

This chain joins TRBV11-2 and TRBJ2-5, with 11 bases lining up with TRBD2. The V gene's germline CDR1 is SGHAT and CDR2 FQNNGV. The CDR3 contains 19 residues. V was clipped by 5 bases and J by 5 bases; unmatched bases: 19. CDR3 nucleotide sequence: TGTGCCAGCAGCCCCCGAGGCGGTAGCGGGGGGGCAGGTCAGGAGACCCAGTACTTC. It translates to CASSPRGGSGGAGQETQYF. Together with reference TRBV11-2 and TRBJ2-5, the CDR3 gives the full variable domain: EAGVAQSPRYKIIEKRQSVAFWCNPISGHATLYWYQQILGQGPKLLIQFQNNGVVDDSQLPKDRFSAERLKGVDSTLKIQPAKLEDSAVYLCASSPRGGSGGAGQETQYFGPGTRLLVL.

This clonotype was seen repeatedly, ten times or more. V is TRBV5-1 and J is TRBJ1-1, with 10 bases that match TRBD1. The CDR3 spans 15 residues. The V gene's germline CDR1 is SGHRS and CDR2 YFSETQ. With V trimmed by 4 bases and J by 5 bases, 8 bases remained unmatched. Written as DNA, the CDR3 is TGCGCCAGCAGCGTCAGGACAGGGGGGTATACTGAAGCTTTCTTT. It specifies CASSVRTGGYTEAFF.

This clonotype showed up just a few times. The chain employs TRBV6-1 and TRBJ2-1, with D possibly TRBD2 on 7 matching bases. V lost 5 bases and J 9 bases, leaving 17 bases between the germline ends. Germline V gives CDR1 MNHNS, CDR2 SASEGT. This CDR3 is built from 14 residues. In nucleotides, the CDR3 is TGTGCCAGCAGTTTATTAGGGGGGGGGAGTGAGCAGTTCTTC. As protein: CASSLLGGGSEQFF.

This clonotype was seen many times. The V and J genes are TRBV4-1 and TRBJ2-7; perhaps TRBD2 as D (5 bases). The germline V and J ends were trimmed by 0 bases and 2 bases, with 17 bases remaining between them. Germline CDR1 is MGHRA and CDR2 is YSYEKL. The CDR3 length is 17 residues. This CDR3 is CASSQESSTAETYEQYF. The DNA of the CDR3 is TGCGCCAGCAGCCAAGAATCCTCTACAGCGGAAACCTACGAGCAGTACTTC.

At least ten counts were recorded for this clonotype. The chain recombines TRBV19 with TRBJ2-1; D is unclear. Trimming left V 3 bases short and J 0 bases short, with 9 bases between. Germline CDR1 is LNHDA and CDR2 is SQIVND (reference sequence). The CDR3 covers 15 residues. For the CDR3, the DNA is TGTGCCAGTAGTATCGGGCAGAACTCCTACAATGAGCAGTTCTTC. Encoded protein: CASSIGQNSYNEQFF.

There are many counts of this clonotype. The chain has TRBV28 and TRBJ2-7; 9 nucleotides agree with TRBD1. The V and J ends lost 7 bases and 4 bases, in that order; junction bases with no gene match: 11. CDR1 is MDHEN and CDR2 is SYDVKM in the germline V gene. CDR3 size: 15 residues. CDR3 in DNA: TGTGCCAGCACCAAGGACAGGGGTTCAAAGTACGAGCAGTACTTC. Encoded protein: CASTKDRGSKYEQYF.

DNA for the CDR3: TGCGCCAGCAGCGGGACTAGTCTCGGTACGCAGTATTTT. Residues: CASSGTSLGTQYF. The rearrangement links TRBV5-1 to TRBJ2-3; TRBD2 agrees at 8 bases. Unmatched junction bases numbered 6, after V lost 4 bases and J lost 8 bases. Germline V gives CDR1 SGHRS, CDR2 YFSETQ. The CDR3 loop spans 13 amino acids. Full variable domain (outside the CDR3, taken from reference TRBV5-1 and TRBJ2-3): KAGVTQTPRYLIKTRGQQVTLSCSPISGHRSVSWYQQTPGQGLQFLFEYFSETQRNKGNFPGRFSGRQFSNSRSEMNVSTLELGDSALYLCASSGTSLGTQYFGPGTRLTVL.

This clonotype was observed at least ten times. This chain uses TRBV11-3 with TRBJ2-2, with D possibly being TRBD1 or TRBD2 (7 bases each). Germline-derived CDR1 and CDR2 are SGHNT and YENEEA. The ends were cut back, 2 bases at V and 3 bases at J, with 13 bases in the middle. The CDR3 extends over 16 amino acids. The CDR3: CASSLWAGGDTGELFF. The CDR3 bases are TGTGCCAGCAGCTTATGGGCAGGGGGGGACACCGGGGAGCTGTTTTTT.

To note about this clonotype: A much larger clone lies one base from this, so it may be a read error. The chain recombines TRBV20-1 with TRBJ2-5, with 7 nucleotides matching TRBD2. There are 13 residues in the CDR3. Looked up from germline, CDR1 is DFQATT and CDR2 is SNEGSKA (reference sequence). The junction had 8 bases not matched to a gene; V was cut back by 5 bases and J by 5 bases. The CDR3 sequence: CSAGRGTRETQYF. The CDR3 nucleotides are TGCAGTGCTGGGCGGGGGACCAGGGAGACCCAGTACTTC.